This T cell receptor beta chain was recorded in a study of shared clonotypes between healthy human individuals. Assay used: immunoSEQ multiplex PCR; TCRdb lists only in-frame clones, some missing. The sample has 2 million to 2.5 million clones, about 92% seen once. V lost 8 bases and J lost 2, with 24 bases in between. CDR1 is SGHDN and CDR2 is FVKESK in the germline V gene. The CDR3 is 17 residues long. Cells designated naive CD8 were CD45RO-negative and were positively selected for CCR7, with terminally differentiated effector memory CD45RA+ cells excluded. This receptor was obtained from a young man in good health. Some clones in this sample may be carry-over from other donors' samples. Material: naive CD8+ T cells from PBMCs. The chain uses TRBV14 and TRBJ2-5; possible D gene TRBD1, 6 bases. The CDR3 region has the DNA TGTGCCAGCGCCATAATGTCAGGGGTTAACGGGCAAGAGACCCAGTACTTC. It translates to CASAIMSGVNGQETQYF.